This TCR beta chain was obtained from a study of T cell changes during pregnancy in multiple sclerosis. The data were produced by immunoSEQ multiplex PCR, yet TCRdb's version contains in-frame clones alone and is incomplete. The sample shows about 70,000 clones, around 92% of them seen only once. Trimming took off 3 bases at V and 3 bases at J, with 5 bases between the two ends. This CDR3 is built from 13 residues. Germline CDR1 and CDR2: SEHNR and FQNEAQ (reference sequence). This specimen consisted of CD8+ T cells from peripheral blood mononuclear cells, obtained in the third trimester of pregnancy. This chain uses TRBV7-9 with TRBJ2-2, with TRBD2 as a possible D gene (5 bases). The TCR sequence derives from a female donor in good health, enrolled as a control in a pregnancy study. CDR3 in amino acids: CASSLGDTGELFF. CDR3 nucleotide sequence: TGTGCCAGCAGCTTGGGAGACACCGGGGAGCTGTTTTTT.